In this sample, the clone carrying this T cell receptor beta chain turned up once. The antigen remains unidentified. TCRdb analysed the 5' RACE reads with MiXCR anew, one entry per CDR3 protein. The sample records a few hundred thousand distinct CDR3 sequences, 20% to 25% being singletons. The data were obtained in a study of CD8 T cells in ankylosing spondylitis. Study-wide results and caveats: Seemingly characteristic of ankylosing spondylitis blood was a TCR beta motif consisting of under ten highly homologous variants.

The specimen sequenced was blood, either unsorted or a sorted T cell fraction (not recorded which). The sequence derives from a male donor with ankylosing spondylitis.

CDR3 coding DNA: TGTGCCAGCAGCCGGCGGAACAATTCACCCCTCCACTTT. Translation gives CASSRRNNSPLHF. The chain joins TRBV14 to TRBJ1-6, with D unresolved. Trimming stripped 4 bases from V and 7 bases from J, with 8 bases between. CDR1 is SGHDN, CDR2 FVKESK, per germline. The CDR3 has 13 amino acids.